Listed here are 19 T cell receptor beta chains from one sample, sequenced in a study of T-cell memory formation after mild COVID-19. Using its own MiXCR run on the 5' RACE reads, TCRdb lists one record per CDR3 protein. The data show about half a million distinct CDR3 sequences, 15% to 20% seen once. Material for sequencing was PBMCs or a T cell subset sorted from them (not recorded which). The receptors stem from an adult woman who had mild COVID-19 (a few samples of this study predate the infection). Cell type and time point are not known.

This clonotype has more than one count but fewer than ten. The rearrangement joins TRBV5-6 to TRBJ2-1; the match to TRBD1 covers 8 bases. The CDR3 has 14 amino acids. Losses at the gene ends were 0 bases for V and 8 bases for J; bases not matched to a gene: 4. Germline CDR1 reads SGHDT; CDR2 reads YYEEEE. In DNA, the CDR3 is TGTGCCAGCAGCTTGGGGACAGGGAATCATGAGCAGTTCTTC. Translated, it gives CASSLGTGNHEQFF.

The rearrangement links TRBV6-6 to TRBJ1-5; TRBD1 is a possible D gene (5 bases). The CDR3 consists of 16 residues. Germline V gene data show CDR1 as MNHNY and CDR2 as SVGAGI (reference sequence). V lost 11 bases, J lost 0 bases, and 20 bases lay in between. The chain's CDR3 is CAARGLWDYSNQPQHF. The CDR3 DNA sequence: TGTGCCGCCCGGGGCCTCTGGGACTATAGCAATCAGCCCCAGCATTTT.

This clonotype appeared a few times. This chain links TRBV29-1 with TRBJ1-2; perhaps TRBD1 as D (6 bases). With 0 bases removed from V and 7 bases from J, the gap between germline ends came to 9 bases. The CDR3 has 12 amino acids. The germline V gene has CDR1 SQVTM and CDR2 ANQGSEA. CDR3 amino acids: CSVEDRGGGYTF. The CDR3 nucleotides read TGCAGCGTTGAAGATCGAGGGGGTGGCTACACCTTC. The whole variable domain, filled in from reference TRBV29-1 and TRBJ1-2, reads SAVISQKPSRDICQRGTSLTIQCQVDSQVTMMFWYRQQPGQSLTLIATANQGSEATYESGFVIDKFPISRPNLTFSTLTVSNMSPEDSSIYLCSVEDRGGGYTFGSGTRLTVV.

The DNA of the CDR3 is TGTGCCTGGAGTGTTGTAGCGGGAGTGAATGAGCAGTTCTTC. This encodes CAWSVVAGVNEQFF. The V call is TRBV30, the J call TRBJ2-1, with 9 bases lining up with TRBD2. The CDR3 runs 14 residues. The J segment lost 7 bases and the V segment lost 0 bases, leaving 4 bases of the junction unmatched. Germline V gene data show CDR1 as GTSNPN and CDR2 as SVGIG (reference sequence).

Here the CDR3 DNA reads TGTGCCAGCAGTTACTTGGAAAGGAGGCACTATGGCTACACCTTC. Its translation is CASSYLERRHYGYTF. This sequence joins TRBV6-5 and TRBJ1-2; D is undetermined. Trimming pared 1 base from V and 3 bases from J, leaving 12 bases between. CDR3 size: 15 residues. Germline CDR1 reads MNHEY; CDR2 reads SVGAGI.

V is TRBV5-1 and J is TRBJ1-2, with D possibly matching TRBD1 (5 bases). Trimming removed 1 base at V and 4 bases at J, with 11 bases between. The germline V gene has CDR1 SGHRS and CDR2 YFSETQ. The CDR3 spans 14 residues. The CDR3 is CASSLNRISYGYTF. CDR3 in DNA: TGCGCCAGCAGCTTGAACAGGATTTCCTATGGCTACACCTTC.

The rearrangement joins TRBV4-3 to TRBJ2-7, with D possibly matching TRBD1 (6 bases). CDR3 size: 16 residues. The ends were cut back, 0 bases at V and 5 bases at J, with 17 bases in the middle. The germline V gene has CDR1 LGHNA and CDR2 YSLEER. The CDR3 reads CASSQDCDRPDHEQYF. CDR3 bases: TGCGCCAGCAGCCAAGATTGCGACAGGCCCGACCACGAGCAGTACTTC.

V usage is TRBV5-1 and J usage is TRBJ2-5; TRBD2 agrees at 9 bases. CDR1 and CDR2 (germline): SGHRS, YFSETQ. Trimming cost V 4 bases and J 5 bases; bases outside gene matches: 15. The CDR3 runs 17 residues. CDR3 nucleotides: TGCGCCAGCAGCAACGGAGTTAACAGCGGGAGGCATGAGACCCAGTACTTC. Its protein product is CASSNGVNSGRHETQYF.

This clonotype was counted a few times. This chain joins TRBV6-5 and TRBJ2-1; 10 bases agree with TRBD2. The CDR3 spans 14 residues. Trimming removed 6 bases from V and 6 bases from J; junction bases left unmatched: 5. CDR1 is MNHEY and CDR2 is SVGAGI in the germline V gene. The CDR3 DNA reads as TGTGCCAGCAGGTTAGCGGGGGGACCCAATGAGCAGTTCTTC. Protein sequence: CASRLAGGPNEQFF.

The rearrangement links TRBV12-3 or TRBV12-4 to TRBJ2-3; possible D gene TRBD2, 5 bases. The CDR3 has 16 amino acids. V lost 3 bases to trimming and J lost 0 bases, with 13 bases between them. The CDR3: CASSLRIGESTDTQYF. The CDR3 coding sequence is TGTGCCAGCAGTTTGAGGATCGGGGAAAGCACAGATACGCAGTATTTT.

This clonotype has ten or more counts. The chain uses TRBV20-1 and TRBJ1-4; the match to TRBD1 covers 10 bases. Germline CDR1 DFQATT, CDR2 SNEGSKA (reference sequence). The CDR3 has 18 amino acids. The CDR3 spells CRASPVGTGATHGEKLFF. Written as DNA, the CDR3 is TGCAGGGCCTCCCCAGTAGGGACAGGGGCAACCCATGGCGAAAAACTGTTTTTT.

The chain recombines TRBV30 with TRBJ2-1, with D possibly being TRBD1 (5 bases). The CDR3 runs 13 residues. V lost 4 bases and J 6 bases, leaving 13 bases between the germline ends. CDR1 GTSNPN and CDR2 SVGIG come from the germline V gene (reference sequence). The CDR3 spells CAWNQGSGNEQFF. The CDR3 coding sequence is TGTGCCTGGAATCAGGGCTCAGGCAATGAGCAGTTCTTC.

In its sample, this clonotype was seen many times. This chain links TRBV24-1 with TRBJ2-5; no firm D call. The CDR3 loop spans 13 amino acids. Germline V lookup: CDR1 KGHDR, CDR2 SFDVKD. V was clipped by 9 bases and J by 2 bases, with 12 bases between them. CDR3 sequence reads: CATPEDGQETQYF. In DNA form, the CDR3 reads TGTGCCACCCCAGAGGACGGGCAAGAGACCCAGTACTTC.

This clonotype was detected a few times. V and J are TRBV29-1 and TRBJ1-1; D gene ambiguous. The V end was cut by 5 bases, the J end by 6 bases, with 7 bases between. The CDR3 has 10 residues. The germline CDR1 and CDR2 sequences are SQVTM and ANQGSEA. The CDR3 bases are TGCAGCGTTCTGAGCGCTGAAGCTTTCTTT. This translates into CSVLSAEAFF. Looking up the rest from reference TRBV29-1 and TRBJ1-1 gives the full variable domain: SAVISQKPSRDICQRGTSLTIQCQVDSQVTMMFWYRQQPGQSLTLIATANQGSEATYESGFVIDKFPISRPNLTFSTLTVSNMSPEDSSIYLCSVLSAEAFFGQGTRLTVV.

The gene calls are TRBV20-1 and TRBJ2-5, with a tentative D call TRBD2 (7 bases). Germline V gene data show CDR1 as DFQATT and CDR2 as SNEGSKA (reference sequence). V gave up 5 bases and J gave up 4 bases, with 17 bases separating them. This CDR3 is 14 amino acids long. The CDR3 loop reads CSAEGGLRGETQYF. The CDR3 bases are TGCAGTGCTGAGGGGGGACTACGGGGAGAGACCCAGTACTTC.

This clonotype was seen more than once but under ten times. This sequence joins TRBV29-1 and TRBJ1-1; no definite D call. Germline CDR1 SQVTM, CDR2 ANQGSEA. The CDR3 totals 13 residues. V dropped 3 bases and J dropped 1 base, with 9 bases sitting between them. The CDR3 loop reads CSVDQGSNTEAFF. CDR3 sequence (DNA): TGCAGCGTTGATCAAGGGTCGAACACTGAAGCTTTCTTT.

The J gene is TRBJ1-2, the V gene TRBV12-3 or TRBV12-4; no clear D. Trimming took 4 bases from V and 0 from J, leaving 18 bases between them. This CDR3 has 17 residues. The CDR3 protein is CASSYAPGNAANYGYTF. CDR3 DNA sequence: TGTGCCAGCAGTTATGCGCCGGGAAATGCTGCTAACTATGGCTACACCTTC.

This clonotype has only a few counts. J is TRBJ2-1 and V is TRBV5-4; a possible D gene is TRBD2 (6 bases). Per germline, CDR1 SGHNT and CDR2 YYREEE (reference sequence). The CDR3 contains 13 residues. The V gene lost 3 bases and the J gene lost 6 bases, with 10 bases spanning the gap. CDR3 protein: CASSWDSSNEQFF. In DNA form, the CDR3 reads TGTGCCAGCAGCTGGGACTCGAGCAATGAGCAGTTCTTC.

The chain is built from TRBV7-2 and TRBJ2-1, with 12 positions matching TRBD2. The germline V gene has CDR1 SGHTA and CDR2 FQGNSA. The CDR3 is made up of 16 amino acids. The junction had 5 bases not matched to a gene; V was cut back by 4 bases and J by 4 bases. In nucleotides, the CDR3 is TGTGCCAGCAGCTACCAGGGACTAGCGGGTTACAATGAGCAGTTCTTC. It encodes CASSYQGLAGYNEQFF.